Listed below are T cell receptor beta chains from one sample, sequenced in a study of cytomegalovirus exposure and HLA in healthy donors. The repertoire was sequenced with immunoSEQ multiplex PCR; TCRdb's copy has only in-frame clones and lacks some. The sample yields 85,000 to 90,000 clones, more than 60% seen once. The sequenced material came from PBMCs. The receptors derive from a man in his thirties or forties in good health and CMV-seronegative. The CDR3 runs from the conserved cysteine through the conserved F or W. The order of the fields is V gene, J gene, clone size, D gene, CDR3 DNA, CDR3 protein. A D gene is named only where the DNA matches it firmly. Size values are once, few and many counts, or a class for expanded clones, and some rows have none.

v_gene: TRBV2
j_gene: TRBJ2-1
abundance: -
d_gene: TRBD2
CDR3nt: TGTGCCAGCAGTGAAACTTTAGCGGGGGGGCTGAGGCGGTTCTTC
CDR3aa: CASSETLAGGLRRFF

v_gene: TRBV15
j_gene: TRBJ2-1
abundance: -
d_gene: TRBD2
CDR3nt: TGTGCCACCAGCAGAAGCCGGGACTACTACAATGAGCAGTTCTTC
CDR3aa: CATSRSRDYYNEQFF

v_gene: TRBV7-6
j_gene: TRBJ2-7
abundance: -
d_gene: TRBD1
CDR3nt: TGTGCCAGCAGCTTAAGGATACAGGGGGCTTACGAGCAGTACTTC
CDR3aa: CASSLRIQGAYEQYF

v_gene: TRBV2
j_gene: TRBJ2-1
abundance: -
d_gene: -
CDR3nt: TGTGCCAGCAGTCTCTATCCACAGACAAACAATGAGCAGTTCTTC
CDR3aa: CASSLYPQTNNEQFF

v_gene: TRBV12-2
j_gene: TRBJ2-7
abundance: few
d_gene: -
CDR3nt: TGTGCAAGTCGCTTAGCCTTCGGGCAGTACTTC
CDR3aa: CASRLAFGQYF

v_gene: TRBV7-9
j_gene: TRBJ2-7
abundance: -
d_gene: TRBD1
CDR3nt: TGTGCCAGCAGCTTAGACGCAGGGGGTCCGTGGCAGTACTTC
CDR3aa: CASSLDAGGPWQYF

v_gene: TRBV5-1
j_gene: TRBJ2-3
abundance: -
d_gene: TRBD2
CDR3nt: TGCGCCAGCAGCTTAACTAGCGGTAGCACAGATACGCAGTATTTT
CDR3aa: CASSLTSGSTDTQYF

v_gene: TRBV9
j_gene: TRBJ2-3
abundance: -
d_gene: -
CDR3nt: TGTGCCAGCAGCAACCACAGGGAGCGTCGGACGGACCCGAACACAGATACGCAGTATTTT
CDR3aa: CASSNHRERRTDPNTDTQYF

v_gene: TRBV9
j_gene: TRBJ2-7
abundance: -
d_gene: TRBD1
CDR3nt: TGTGCCAGCAGCGAACAGGGGACCTACGAGCAGTACTTC
CDR3aa: CASSEQGTYEQYF

v_gene: TRBV19
j_gene: TRBJ2-6
abundance: -
d_gene: -
CDR3nt: TGTGCCAGTAGTATCCCAGGGTTACCCTCTGGGGCCAACGTCCTGACTTTC
CDR3aa: CASSIPGLPSGANVLTF

v_gene: TRBV29-1
j_gene: TRBJ1-1
abundance: -
d_gene: -
CDR3nt: TGCAGCGTTGGGGGCAGGTTCACTGAAGCTTTCTTT
CDR3aa: CSVGGRFTEAFF

v_gene: TRBV19
j_gene: TRBJ2-3
abundance: -
d_gene: -
CDR3nt: TGTGCCAGTAGTATCGGCGCTAGCCTTAGCACAGATACGCAGTATTTT
CDR3aa: CASSIGASLSTDTQYF

v_gene: TRBV30
j_gene: TRBJ1-5
abundance: -
d_gene: -
CDR3nt: TGTGCCTGGAGACTGACAGAAAATCAGCCCCAGCATTTT
CDR3aa: CAWRLTENQPQHF

v_gene: TRBV2
j_gene: TRBJ1-1
abundance: few
d_gene: -
CDR3nt: TGTGCCAGCAGTGAAGCAAGGGCAGGCCACCTTTCAAGGGGCGAAGCTTTCTTT
CDR3aa: CASSEARAGHLSRGEAFF

v_gene: TRBV2
j_gene: TRBJ1-5
abundance: -
d_gene: -
CDR3nt: TGTGCCAGCAGTGACTCGGGTTTGGGCAATCAGCCCCAGCATTTT
CDR3aa: CASSDSGLGNQPQHF

v_gene: TRBV18
j_gene: TRBJ1-1
abundance: -
d_gene: -
CDR3nt: TGTGCCAGCTCACCCACTACCACGACCATGAACACTGAAGCTTTCTTT
CDR3aa: CASSPTTTTMNTEAFF